The rows below give T cell receptor beta chains drawn from one sample of a study of cytomegalovirus exposure and HLA in healthy donors. Repertoires were generated with immunoSEQ multiplex PCR, while TCRdb's copy carries only in-frame clones and drops some. The profile shows more than 95,000 clones, roughly 79% of them singletons. What was sequenced was PBMCs. The receptors were sampled from a woman in her seventies in good health and CMV-seropositive. The CDR3 runs from the conserved cysteine through the conserved F or W. Each record gives: CDR3 DNA, CDR3 protein, clone size, J gene, D gene, V gene. A D gene is named only where the DNA matches it firmly. Clone size is stated in some rows and not others, as once, few, many or a class when expanded.

CDR3 DNA: TGTGCCAGCAGCTTCGGAGGGGGCAACTATGGCTACACCTTC
CDR3 protein: CASSFGGGNYGYTF
clone size: few
J gene: TRBJ1-2
D gene: TRBD1
V gene: TRBV7-2

CDR3 DNA: TGTGCCAGCAGTGAAGGCCGGACAGGGGGATCGGGCGAGCAGTACTTC
CDR3 protein: CASSEGRTGGSGEQYF
clone size: NA
J gene: TRBJ2-7
D gene: TRBD1
V gene: TRBV6-1

CDR3 DNA: TGTGCCAGCAGCCAACAGGAGGGACCCGCGAACACCGGGGAGCTGTTTTTT
CDR3 protein: CASSQQEGPANTGELFF
clone size: NA
J gene: TRBJ2-2
D gene: NA
V gene: TRBV4-2

CDR3 DNA: TGTGCCAGCAGCTTGGCAGGGAGGGTTTTGGTTTCCTACGAGCAGTACTTC
CDR3 protein: CASSLAGRVLVSYEQYF
clone size: NA
J gene: TRBJ2-7
D gene: TRBD2
V gene: TRBV5-5

CDR3 DNA: TGTGCCAGCAGCTTATCGTTAGCTAACAATGAGCAGTTCTTC
CDR3 protein: CASSLSLANNEQFF
clone size: NA
J gene: TRBJ2-1
D gene: NA
V gene: TRBV7-2

CDR3 DNA: TGTGCCAGCTCACCACCTTCTAGAGGGGGTTACGAGCAGTACTTC
CDR3 protein: CASSPPSRGGYEQYF
clone size: NA
J gene: TRBJ2-7
D gene: NA
V gene: TRBV18

CDR3 DNA: TGTGCCAGCACCACAGAGAAGTACTCGAACACTGAAGCTTTCTTT
CDR3 protein: CASTTEKYSNTEAFF
clone size: NA
J gene: TRBJ1-1
D gene: NA
V gene: TRBV6-1

CDR3 DNA: TGTGCCAGCAGCGCGACAGGGTCCTACGAGCAGTACTTC
CDR3 protein: CASSATGSYEQYF
clone size: NA
J gene: TRBJ2-7
D gene: TRBD1
V gene: TRBV7-9

CDR3 DNA: TGTGCCAGCAGCGTAGATGGCAGGGAGCAGTTCTTC
CDR3 protein: CASSVDGREQFF
clone size: NA
J gene: TRBJ2-1
D gene: NA
V gene: TRBV9

CDR3 DNA: TGTGCCAGCAGCTCGCCAGGGGGGCGTTTTAGCATGAACACTGAAGCTTTCTTT
CDR3 protein: CASSSPGGRFSMNTEAFF
clone size: once
J gene: TRBJ1-1
D gene: TRBD1
V gene: TRBV11-2

CDR3 DNA: TGTGCCAGCAGCGTGGCTCCGGTGGGAGGGCAAGAGACCCAGTACTTC
CDR3 protein: CASSVAPVGGQETQYF
clone size: NA
J gene: TRBJ2-5
D gene: TRBD2
V gene: TRBV7-2

CDR3 DNA: TGTGCCAGTAGTATGGGACAGGGGGCAGGTGGGGCCAACGTCCTGACTTTC
CDR3 protein: CASSMGQGAGGANVLTF
clone size: NA
J gene: TRBJ2-6
D gene: TRBD1
V gene: TRBV19

CDR3 DNA: TGTGCCAGTCTGGGACAGGGAGTTTCTGGCTACACCTTC
CDR3 protein: CASLGQGVSGYTF
clone size: NA
J gene: TRBJ1-2
D gene: TRBD1
V gene: TRBV19

CDR3 DNA: TGTGCCAGCAGCACGGACAATTCAAGGGATACGCAGTATTTT
CDR3 protein: CASSTDNSRDTQYF
clone size: NA
J gene: TRBJ2-3
D gene: NA
V gene: TRBV7-3

CDR3 DNA: TGTGCCAGCAGCCAATCGGGCCCTGAAGCTTTCTTT
CDR3 protein: CASSQSGPEAFF
clone size: NA
J gene: TRBJ1-1
D gene: NA
V gene: TRBV16

CDR3 DNA: TGTGCCAGTAGTCCTTCCGGACAGGGGTTAGGGGAGACCCAGTACTTC
CDR3 protein: CASSPSGQGLGETQYF
clone size: NA
J gene: TRBJ2-5
D gene: TRBD1
V gene: TRBV19

CDR3 DNA: TGTGCCAGCAGCACCTACAGGGAGCCCATGAACAGTGAAGCTTTCTTT
CDR3 protein: CASSTYREPMNSEAFF
clone size: few
J gene: TRBJ1-1
D gene: NA
V gene: TRBV7-3